The 9 T cell receptor beta chains reported below all come from one sample, sequenced in a study of CD8 T cells in ankylosing spondylitis. Their recognized antigens are unknown. TCRdb reprocessed the 5' RACE reads via MiXCR and lists one record per CDR3 protein. Among hundreds of thousands of distinct CDR3 sequences listed, 17% were seen once. General observations from the study: It appeared that ankylosing spondylitis blood was characterized by a TCR beta motif of roughly 8 highly homologous variants.

What was sequenced was blood, either unsorted or a sorted T cell fraction (not recorded which). Receptor source: a male donor with ankylosing spondylitis.

This clonotype showed up just a few times. The chain is built from TRBV5-1 and TRBJ2-2; 8 bases are shared with TRBD2. Trimming cost V 0 bases and J 3 bases; bases outside gene matches: 7. Germline V gives CDR1 SGHRS, CDR2 YFSETQ. This CDR3 has 17 residues. Written as DNA, the CDR3 is TGCGCCAGCAGCTTGGAGCGCGGCGGGGGGTACACCGGGGAGCTGTTTTTT. Translated, it gives CASSLERGGGYTGELFF.

CDR3 coding DNA: TGTGCCAGCAGTGAACAGGGTAGGGGGGACACTGAAGCTTTCTTT. Translating it yields CASSEQGRGDTEAFF. This chain uses TRBV25-1 with TRBJ1-1; possible D gene TRBD1, 6 bases. The length of the CDR3 is 15 residues. Germline-derived CDR1 and CDR2 are MGHDK and SYGVNS. Between the trimmed V and J ends, which lost 2 bases and 3 bases, there was a span of 13 bases.

In this sample, this clonotype turned up many times. This chain joins TRBV29-1 and TRBJ1-2; 7 nucleotides match TRBD1. V was clipped by 7 bases and J by 3 bases; unmatched bases: 8. The V gene's germline CDR1 is SQVTM and CDR2 ANQGSEA. The CDR3 loop spans 13 amino acids. The CDR3 reads CSASKGTDYGYTF. In nucleotides, the CDR3 is TGCAGCGCCTCGAAGGGGACAGACTATGGCTACACCTTC.

The chain uses TRBV5-1 and TRBJ2-2, with D perhaps matching TRBD1 (6 bases). Germline loops: CDR1 SGHRS, CDR2 YFSETQ. Deletions cut 5 bases from V and 1 base from J, with 12 bases between. This CDR3 comprises 15 residues. CDR3 sequence reads: CASRKQGQNTGELFF. The CDR3 nucleotides are TGCGCCAGCAGGAAACAGGGACAGAACACCGGGGAGCTGTTTTTT.

The chain is built from TRBV6-1 and TRBJ2-7; 9 bases align to TRBD1. V lost 6 bases and J lost 5; bases outside the gene matches: 5. Germline V gene data show CDR1 as MNHNS and CDR2 as SASEGT. The CDR3 loop spans 13 amino acids. DNA for the CDR3: TGTGCCAGCAGCCGGGACAGGGTAAACGAGCAGTACTTC. It specifies CASSRDRVNEQYF.

The rearrangement uses TRBV5-6 and TRBJ2-5; D not resolved. The CDR3 has 13 residues. The germline V gene encodes CDR1 SGHDT and CDR2 YYEEEE. The V end was cut by 2 bases, the J end by 5 bases, with 10 bases between. This chain's CDR3 is CASSFLGLETQYF. The DNA for the CDR3 is TGTGCCAGCAGCTTCCTGGGTTTGGAGACCCAGTACTTC.

Here the CDR3 DNA reads TGTGCCAGCAGTTTTAGGACCTCTTTACGCTCCTACGAGCAGTACTTC. Its protein is CASSFRTSLRSYEQYF. The chain employs TRBV12-3 or TRBV12-4 and TRBJ2-7; D remains unclear. V lost 3 bases to trimming and J lost 0 bases, with 15 bases between them. The CDR3 contains 16 residues.

The chain links TRBV5-1 to TRBJ2-3; perhaps TRBD1 as D (5 bases). The CDR3 totals 13 residues. V shed 7 bases and J shed 3 bases, with 12 bases lying between them. CDR1 is SGHRS, CDR2 YFSETQ, per germline. This CDR3 reads CASGLPGTDTQYF. CDR3 bases: TGCGCCAGCGGGCTACCAGGGACAGATACGCAGTATTTT.

This chain's CDR3 is CASSSLAGGSQYF. The CDR3 region has the DNA TGTGCCAGCAGCTCGCTAGCGGGAGGTTCTCAGTATTTT. The chain is built from TRBV7-2 and TRBJ2-3; 11 bases match TRBD2. The CDR3 contains 13 residues. V lost 4 bases to trimming and J lost 12 bases; unmatched junction nucleotides: 6. CDR1 is SGHTA and CDR2 is FQGNSA in the germline V gene.